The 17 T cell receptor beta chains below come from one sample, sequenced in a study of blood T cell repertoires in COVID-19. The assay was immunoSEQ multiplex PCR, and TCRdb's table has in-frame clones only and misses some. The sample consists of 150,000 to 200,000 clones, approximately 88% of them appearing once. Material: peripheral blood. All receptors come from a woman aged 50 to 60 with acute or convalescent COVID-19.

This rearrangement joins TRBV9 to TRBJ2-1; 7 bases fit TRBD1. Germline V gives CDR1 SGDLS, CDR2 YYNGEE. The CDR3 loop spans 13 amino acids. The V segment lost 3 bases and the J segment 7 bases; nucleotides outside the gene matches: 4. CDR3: CASSAGTVNEQFF. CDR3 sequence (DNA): TGTGCCAGCAGCGCCGGGACAGTAAATGAGCAGTTCTTC.

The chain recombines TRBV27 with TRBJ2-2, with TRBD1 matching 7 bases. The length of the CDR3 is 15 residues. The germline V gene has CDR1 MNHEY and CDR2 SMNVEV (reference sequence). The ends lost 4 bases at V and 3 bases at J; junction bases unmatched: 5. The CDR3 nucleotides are TGTGCCAGCAGTTACAGGGGAGTCGACACCGGGGAGCTGTTTTTT. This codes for CASSYRGVDTGELFF.

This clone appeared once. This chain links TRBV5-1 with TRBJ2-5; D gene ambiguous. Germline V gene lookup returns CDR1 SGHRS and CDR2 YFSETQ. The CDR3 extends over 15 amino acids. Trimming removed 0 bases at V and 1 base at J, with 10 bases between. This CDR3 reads CASSLGAGIQETQYF. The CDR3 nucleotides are TGCGCCAGCAGCTTGGGGGCAGGCATCCAAGAGACCCAGTACTTC.

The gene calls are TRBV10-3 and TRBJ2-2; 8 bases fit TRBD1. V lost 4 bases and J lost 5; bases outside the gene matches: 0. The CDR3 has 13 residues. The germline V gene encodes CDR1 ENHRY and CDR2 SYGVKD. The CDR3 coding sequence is TGTGCCATCAGTGGGGACAGGACCGGGGAGCTGTTTTTT. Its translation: CAISGDRTGELFF.

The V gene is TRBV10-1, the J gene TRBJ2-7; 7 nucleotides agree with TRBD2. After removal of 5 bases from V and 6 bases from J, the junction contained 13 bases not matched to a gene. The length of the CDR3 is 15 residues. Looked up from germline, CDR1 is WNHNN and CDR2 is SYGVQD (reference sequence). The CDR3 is CASSPTSFPLREQYF. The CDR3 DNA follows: TGCGCCAGCAGTCCGACTAGCTTCCCCTTGCGCGAGCAGTACTTC.

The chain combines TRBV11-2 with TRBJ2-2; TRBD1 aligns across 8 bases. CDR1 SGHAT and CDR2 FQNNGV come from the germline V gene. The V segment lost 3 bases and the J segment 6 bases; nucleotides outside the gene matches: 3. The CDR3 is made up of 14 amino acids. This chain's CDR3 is CASSFQGAAGELFF. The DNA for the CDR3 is TGTGCCAGCAGCTTCCAGGGGGCGGCCGGGGAGCTGTTTTTT.

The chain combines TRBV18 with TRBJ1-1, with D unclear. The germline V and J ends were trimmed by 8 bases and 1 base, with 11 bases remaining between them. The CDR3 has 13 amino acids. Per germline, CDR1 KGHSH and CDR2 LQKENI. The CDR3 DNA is TGTGCCAGCCAAATCCAGTGGAACACTGAAGCTTTCTTT. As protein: CASQIQWNTEAFF.

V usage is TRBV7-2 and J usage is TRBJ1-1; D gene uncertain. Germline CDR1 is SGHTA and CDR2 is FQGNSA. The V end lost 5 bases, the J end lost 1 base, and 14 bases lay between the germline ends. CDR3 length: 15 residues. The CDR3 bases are TGTGCCAGCAGCCCCCGATCCCGACAGAACACTGAAGCTTTCTTT. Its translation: CASSPRSRQNTEAFF.

This CDR3 reads CASSEGQLGEKLFF. CDR3 nucleotides: TGCGCCAGCAGTGAGGGGCAACTTGGTGAAAAACTGTTTTTT. The chain employs TRBV10-1 and TRBJ1-4; no definite D call. CDR1 is WNHNN, CDR2 SYGVQD, per germline (reference sequence). The CDR3 consists of 14 residues. The ends were cut back, 2 bases at V and 7 bases at J, with 11 bases in the middle.

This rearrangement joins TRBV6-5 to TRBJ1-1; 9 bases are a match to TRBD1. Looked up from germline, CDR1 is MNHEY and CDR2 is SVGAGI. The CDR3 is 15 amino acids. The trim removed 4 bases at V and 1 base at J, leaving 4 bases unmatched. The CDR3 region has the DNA TGTGCCAGCAGTTCTCCGGGACAGGGGAACACTGAAGCTTTCTTT. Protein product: CASSSPGQGNTEAFF.

This chain's CDR3 is CASSYQTGRLGNTIYF. DNA for the CDR3: TGTGCCAGCAGTTACCAGACGGGGAGACTTGGAAACACCATATATTTT. The chain couples TRBV6-6 to TRBJ1-3; D remains unclear. The CDR3 loop spans 16 amino acids. V lost 2 bases, J lost 3 bases, and 14 bases lay in between. Germline CDR1 is MNHNY and CDR2 is SVGAGI (reference sequence).

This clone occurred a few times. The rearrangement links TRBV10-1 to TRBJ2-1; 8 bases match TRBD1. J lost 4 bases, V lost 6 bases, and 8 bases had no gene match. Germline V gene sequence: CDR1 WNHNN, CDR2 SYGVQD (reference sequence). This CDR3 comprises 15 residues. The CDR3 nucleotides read TGCGCCAGCAGCCAAGGACAGGGCTTTTACAATGAGCAGTTCTTC. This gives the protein CASSQGQGFYNEQFF.

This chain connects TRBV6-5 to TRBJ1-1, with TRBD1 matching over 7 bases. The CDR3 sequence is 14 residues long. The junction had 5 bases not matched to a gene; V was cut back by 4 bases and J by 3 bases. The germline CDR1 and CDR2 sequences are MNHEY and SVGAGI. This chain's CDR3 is CASSSQGWDTEAFF. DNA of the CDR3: TGTGCCAGCAGTTCACAGGGGTGGGACACTGAAGCTTTCTTT.

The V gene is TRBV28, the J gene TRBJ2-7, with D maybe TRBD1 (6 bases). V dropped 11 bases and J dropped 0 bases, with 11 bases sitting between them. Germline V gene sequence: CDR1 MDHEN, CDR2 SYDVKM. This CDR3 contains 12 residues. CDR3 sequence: CAVRDNSYEQYF. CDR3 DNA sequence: TGTGCCGTGAGGGACAACTCCTACGAGCAGTACTTC.

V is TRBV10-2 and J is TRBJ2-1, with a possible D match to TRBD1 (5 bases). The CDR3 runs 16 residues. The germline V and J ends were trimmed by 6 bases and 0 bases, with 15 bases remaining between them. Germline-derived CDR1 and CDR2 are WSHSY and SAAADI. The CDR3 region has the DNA TGCGCCAGCAGGAGTTGGGGCAGGGACTCCTACAATGAGCAGTTCTTC. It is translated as CASRSWGRDSYNEQFF.

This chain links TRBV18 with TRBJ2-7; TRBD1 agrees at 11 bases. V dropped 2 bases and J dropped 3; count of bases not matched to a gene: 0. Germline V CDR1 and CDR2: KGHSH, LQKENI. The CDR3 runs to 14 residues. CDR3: CASSPGTGGYEQYF. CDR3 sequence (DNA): TGTGCCAGCTCACCAGGGACAGGGGGCTACGAGCAGTACTTC.

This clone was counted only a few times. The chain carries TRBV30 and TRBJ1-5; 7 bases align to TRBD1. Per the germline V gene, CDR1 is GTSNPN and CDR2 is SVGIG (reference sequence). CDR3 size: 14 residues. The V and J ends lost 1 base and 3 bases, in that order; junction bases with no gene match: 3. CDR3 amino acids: CAWSEGQLNQPQHF. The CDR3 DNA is TGTGCCTGGAGTGAGGGACAGCTCAATCAGCCCCAGCATTTT.